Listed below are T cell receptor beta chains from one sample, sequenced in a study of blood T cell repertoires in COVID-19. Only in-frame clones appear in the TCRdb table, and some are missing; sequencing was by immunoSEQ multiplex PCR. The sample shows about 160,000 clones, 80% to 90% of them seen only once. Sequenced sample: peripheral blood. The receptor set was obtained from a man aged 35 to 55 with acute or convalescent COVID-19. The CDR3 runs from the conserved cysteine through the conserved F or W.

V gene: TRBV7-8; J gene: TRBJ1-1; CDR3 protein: CASSLVSPGGPEAFF
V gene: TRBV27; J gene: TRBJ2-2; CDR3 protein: CASSITGDTGELFF
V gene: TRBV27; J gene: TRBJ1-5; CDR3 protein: CASGTYRARNQPQHF
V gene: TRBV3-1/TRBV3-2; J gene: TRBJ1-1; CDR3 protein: CASSQVGSEAFF
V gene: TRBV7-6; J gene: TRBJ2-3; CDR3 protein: CASSLVSGGVDTQYF
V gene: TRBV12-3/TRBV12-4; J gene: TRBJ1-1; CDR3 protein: CASSLSTGGGAFF
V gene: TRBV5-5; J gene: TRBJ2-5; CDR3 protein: CASSLGGWETQYF
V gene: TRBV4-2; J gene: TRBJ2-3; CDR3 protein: CASRADGTSGTDTQYF
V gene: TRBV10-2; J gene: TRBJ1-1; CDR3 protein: CASSEGRVTEAFF
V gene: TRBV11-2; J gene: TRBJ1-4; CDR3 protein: CASSSYRGGTGKLFF
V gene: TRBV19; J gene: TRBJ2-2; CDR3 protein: CASSTYRLAGEVGSGELFF
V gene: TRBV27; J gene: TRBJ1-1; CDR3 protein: CASSLSNRGWTEAFF
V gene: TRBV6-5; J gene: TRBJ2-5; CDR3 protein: CASSYGRGETQYF
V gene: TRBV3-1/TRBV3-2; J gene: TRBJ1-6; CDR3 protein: CASSQGGPGANSPLHF
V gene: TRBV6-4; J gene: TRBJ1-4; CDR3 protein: CGGLRNEKLFF
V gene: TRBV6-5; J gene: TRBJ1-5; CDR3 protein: CASSWDSSSNQPQHF
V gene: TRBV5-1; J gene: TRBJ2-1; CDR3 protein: CASSLERGEQFF
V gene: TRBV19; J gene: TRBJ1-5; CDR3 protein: CASSQGRLQGPQHF
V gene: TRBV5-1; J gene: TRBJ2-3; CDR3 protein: CASSSGWTGGYADTQYF
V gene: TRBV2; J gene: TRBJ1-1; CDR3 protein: CASEPGRNTEAFF
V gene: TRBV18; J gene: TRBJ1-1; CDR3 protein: CASSPDMNTEAFF
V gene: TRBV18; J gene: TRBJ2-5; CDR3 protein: CASRTGIQETQYF
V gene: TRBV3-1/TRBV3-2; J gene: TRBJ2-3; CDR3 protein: CASSQDPWLGTDTQYF